This T cell receptor beta chain derives from a study of CD8+ T cells in alopecia areata. Trimming shortened V by 0 bases and J by 1 base, and 3 bases separated the two germline ends. The CDR3 covers 13 residues. Whole-study findings and limits: It was lesional scalp, especially alopecia totalis/universalis, that showed higher clonality than normal scalp. Many expanded lesional clones persisted in scalp and blood during tofacitinib treatment. Clarity of TCR sharing across patients fell short of that in mice, possibly HLA-related.

RNA, once extracted, was reverse transcribed into cDNA for use as the sequencing template. The repertoire was sequenced with immunoSEQ multiplex PCR; TCRdb's copy has only in-frame clones and lacks some. Counted here are about 120,000 clones, 61% occurring once; the ten biggest clones make up more than 5.5%. With respect to this clone: Its antigen is not identified.

As to treatment: oral pan-JAK inhibitor, 5-10 mg twice daily. Lesional scalp punch biopsies and peripheral blood were collected from alopecia areata patients. The sample here was CD4+ T cells sorted from blood, taken at week 4, from a patient treated with tofacitinib. The receptor was derived from a human donor with alopecia areata. This chain links TRBV23-1 with TRBJ1-1, with unresolved D. TRBV23-1 is assigned to the ORF class and has an uncertain function. CDR3 DNA sequence: TGCGCCAGCAGTCAATCGGGGAACACTGAAGCTTTCTTT. This gives the protein CASSQSGNTEAFF.